The clone carrying this T cell receptor beta chain was seen just once. The CDR3 spans 16 residues. Trimming took 5 bases from V and 3 from J; bases not matched to a gene: 8. CDR1 and CDR2 from the germline V gene are SEHNR and FQNEAQ (reference sequence). This entry belongs to a study of blood T cell repertoires in COVID-19. Study overall: Sample material is recorded as cDNA or gDNA derived from T cells, B-cell-depleted T cells, or PBMCs.

TCRdb's table, derived via immunoSEQ multiplex PCR, lists solely in-frame clones and lacks some. The data hold under 300,000 clones, with about nine tenths observed a single time. The source is a woman aged 25 to 39 with active or convalescent COVID-19. Sequences were obtained from peripheral blood. This sequence joins TRBV7-9 and TRBJ1-3; 9 bases map to TRBD1. The CDR3 is CASSPVQGADGNTIYF. Written as DNA, the CDR3 is TGTGCCAGCAGCCCAGTACAGGGGGCAGATGGAAACACCATATATTTT.